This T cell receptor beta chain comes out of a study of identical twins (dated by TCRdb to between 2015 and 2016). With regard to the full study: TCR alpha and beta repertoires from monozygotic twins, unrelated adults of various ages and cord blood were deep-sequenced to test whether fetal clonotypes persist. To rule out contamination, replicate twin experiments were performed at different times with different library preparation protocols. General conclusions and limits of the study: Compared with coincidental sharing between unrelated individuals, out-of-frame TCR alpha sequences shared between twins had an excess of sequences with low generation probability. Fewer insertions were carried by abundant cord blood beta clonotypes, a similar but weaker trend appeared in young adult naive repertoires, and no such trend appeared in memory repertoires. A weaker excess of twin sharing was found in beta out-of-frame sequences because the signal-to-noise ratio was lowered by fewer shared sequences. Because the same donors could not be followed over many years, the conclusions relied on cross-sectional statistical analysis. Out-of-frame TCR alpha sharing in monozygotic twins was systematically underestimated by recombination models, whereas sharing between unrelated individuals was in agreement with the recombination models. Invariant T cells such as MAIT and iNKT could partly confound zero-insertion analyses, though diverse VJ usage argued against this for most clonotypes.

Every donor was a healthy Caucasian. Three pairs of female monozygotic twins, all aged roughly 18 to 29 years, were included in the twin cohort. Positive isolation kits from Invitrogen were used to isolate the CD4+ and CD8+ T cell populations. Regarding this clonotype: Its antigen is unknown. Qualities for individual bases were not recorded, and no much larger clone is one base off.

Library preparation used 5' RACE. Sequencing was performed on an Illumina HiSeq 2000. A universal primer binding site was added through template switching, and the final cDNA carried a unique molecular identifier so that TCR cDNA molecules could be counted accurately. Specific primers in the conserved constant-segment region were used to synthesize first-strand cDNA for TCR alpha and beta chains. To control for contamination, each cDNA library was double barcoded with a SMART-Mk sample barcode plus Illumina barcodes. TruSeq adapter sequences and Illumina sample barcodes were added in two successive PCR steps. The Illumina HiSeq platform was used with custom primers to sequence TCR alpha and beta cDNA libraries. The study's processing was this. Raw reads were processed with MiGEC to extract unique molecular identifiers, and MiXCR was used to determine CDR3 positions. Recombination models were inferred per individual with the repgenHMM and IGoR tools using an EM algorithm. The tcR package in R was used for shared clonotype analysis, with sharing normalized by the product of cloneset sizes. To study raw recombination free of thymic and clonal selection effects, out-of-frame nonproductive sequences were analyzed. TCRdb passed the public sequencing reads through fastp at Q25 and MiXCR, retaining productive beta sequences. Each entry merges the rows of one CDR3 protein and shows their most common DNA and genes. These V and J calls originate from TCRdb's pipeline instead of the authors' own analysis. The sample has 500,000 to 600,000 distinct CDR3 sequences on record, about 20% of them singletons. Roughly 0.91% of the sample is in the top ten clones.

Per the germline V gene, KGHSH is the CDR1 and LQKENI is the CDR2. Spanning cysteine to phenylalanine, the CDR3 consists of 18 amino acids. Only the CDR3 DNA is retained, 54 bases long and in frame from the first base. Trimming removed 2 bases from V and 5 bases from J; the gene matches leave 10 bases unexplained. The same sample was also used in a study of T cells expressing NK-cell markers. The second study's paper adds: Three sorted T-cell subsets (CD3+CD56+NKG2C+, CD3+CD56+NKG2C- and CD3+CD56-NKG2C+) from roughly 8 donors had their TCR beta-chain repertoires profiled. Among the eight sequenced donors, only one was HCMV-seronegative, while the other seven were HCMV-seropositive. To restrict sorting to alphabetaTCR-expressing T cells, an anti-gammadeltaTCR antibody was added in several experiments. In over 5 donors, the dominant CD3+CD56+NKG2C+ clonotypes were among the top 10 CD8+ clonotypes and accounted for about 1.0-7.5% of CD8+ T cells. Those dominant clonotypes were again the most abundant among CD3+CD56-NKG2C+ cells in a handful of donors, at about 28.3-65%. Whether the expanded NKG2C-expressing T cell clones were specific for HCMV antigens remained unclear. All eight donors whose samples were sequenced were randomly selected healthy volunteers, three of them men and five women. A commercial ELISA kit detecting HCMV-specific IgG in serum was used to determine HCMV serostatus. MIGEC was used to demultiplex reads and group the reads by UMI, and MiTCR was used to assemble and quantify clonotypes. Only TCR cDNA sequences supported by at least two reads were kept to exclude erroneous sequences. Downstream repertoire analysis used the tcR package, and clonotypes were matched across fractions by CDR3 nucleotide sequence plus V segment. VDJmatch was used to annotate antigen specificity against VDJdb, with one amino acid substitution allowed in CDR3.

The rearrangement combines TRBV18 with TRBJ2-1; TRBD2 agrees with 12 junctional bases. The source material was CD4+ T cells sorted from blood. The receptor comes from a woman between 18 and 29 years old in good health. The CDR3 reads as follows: CASSPRTSGGTGDNEQFF. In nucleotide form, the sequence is TGTGCCAGCTCACCAAGAACTAGCGGGGGGACAGGGGACAATGAGCAGTTCTTC.